Presented here are 11 T cell receptor beta chains from one specimen sequenced in a study of blood T cell repertoires in COVID-19. Only in-frame clones appear in the TCRdb table, and some are missing; sequencing was by immunoSEQ multiplex PCR. The sample carries approximately 50,000 clones, around 88% recorded once. Material: peripheral blood. These receptors all come from a human donor in a cohort sampled during active COVID-19.

The chain carries TRBV10-3 and TRBJ1-1; the D gene is possibly TRBD1 (6 bases). Germline CDR1 is ENHRY and CDR2 is SYGVKD. The V gene lost 6 bases and the J gene lost 6 bases, with 17 bases spanning the gap. The CDR3 is 14 residues long. CDR3 residues: CAIRGLGAGAEAFF. CDR3 coding DNA: TGTGCCATCAGGGGCTTGGGGGCCGGGGCTGAAGCTTTCTTT.

The chain employs TRBV19 and TRBJ1-1; the match to TRBD1 covers 7 bases. Per the germline V gene, CDR1 is LNHDA and CDR2 is SQIVND (reference sequence). The CDR3 consists of 16 residues. With 3 bases clipped from V and 2 bases from J, the junction kept 9 bases outside the gene matches. This CDR3 is CASSILVGQANTEAFF. The CDR3 DNA follows: TGTGCCAGTAGTATTTTAGTTGGACAGGCAAACACTGAAGCTTTCTTT.

The CDR3 sequence: CASTWGGFNEKLFF. CDR3 nucleotides: TGTGCCAGCACATGGGGCGGATTTAATGAAAAACTGTTTTTT. The chain joins TRBV2 to TRBJ1-4; possible D gene TRBD1, 5 bases. Germline CDR1 SNHLY, CDR2 FYNNEI. The CDR3 runs to 14 residues. The V gene lost 7 bases and the J gene lost 4 bases, with 13 bases spanning the gap.

This sequence joins TRBV7-2 and TRBJ1-3; maybe TRBD1 (5 bases). Germline CDR1 and CDR2: SGHTA and FQGNSA. V dropped 3 bases and J dropped 3 bases, with 9 bases sitting between them. The CDR3 loop spans 14 amino acids. The CDR3 loop reads CASSFPQGGNTIYF. As DNA, the CDR3 is TGTGCCAGCAGCTTCCCCCAGGGTGGAAACACCATATATTTT.

The CDR3 DNA follows: TGTGCCAGCAGGACAGCGCGCTCTGGAAACACCATATATTTT. It specifies CASRTARSGNTIYF. V gene TRBV11-2 combines with J gene TRBJ1-3; a weak D match, TRBD1 (5 bases). CDR1 is SGHAT, CDR2 FQNNGV, per germline. The V and J ends lost 6 bases and 0 bases respectively, with 9 bases between them. The CDR3 loop spans 14 amino acids.

V and J are TRBV2 and TRBJ1-2; TRBD1 might be the D (6 bases). The CDR3 spans 12 residues. Germline lookup yields CDR1 SNHLY and CDR2 FYNNEI. V was shortened by 8 bases and J by 0 bases, with 7 bases between the two germline ends. The CDR3, as DNA: TGTGCCAGCGGACAGACTAACTATGGCTACACCTTC. Translating it yields CASGQTNYGYTF. Complete variable domain (other parts from reference TRBV2 and TRBJ1-2): EPEVTQTPSHQVTQMGQEVILRCVPISNHLYFYWYRQILGQKVEFLVSFYNNEISEKSEIFDDQFSVERPDGSNFTLKIRSTKLEDSAMYFCASGQTNYGYTFGSGTRLTVV.

J is TRBJ2-2 and V is TRBV5-1, with TRBD1 matching 10 bases. Trimming cost V 4 bases and J 6 bases; bases outside gene matches: 3. This CDR3 spans 14 amino acids. Germline V lookup: CDR1 SGHRS, CDR2 YFSETQ. The CDR3 bases are TGCGCCAGCAGCGGCGGGACAGGGGCCGGGGAGCTGTTTTTT. Amino acids: CASSGGTGAGELFF.

The V and J genes are TRBV11-1 and TRBJ2-7, with 7 nucleotides matching TRBD1. V shed 0 bases, J shed 1 base, and the junction held 6 bases outside the gene matches. The CDR3 runs to 16 residues. Germline loops: CDR1 SGHAT, CDR2 FQDESV (reference sequence). CDR3 amino acids: CASSLARQGGSYEQYF. The CDR3 bases are TGTGCCAGCAGCTTAGCGCGACAGGGCGGATCCTACGAGCAGTACTTC.

The V call is TRBV11-2, the J call TRBJ2-1, with 9 positions matching TRBD1. CDR1 and CDR2 from the germline V gene are SGHAT and FQNNGV. The CDR3 is 15 amino acids. The ends lost 5 bases at V and 3 bases at J; junction bases unmatched: 5. The CDR3 spells CASSTATGGYNEQFF. The CDR3 DNA reads TGTGCCAGCAGCACCGCGACAGGGGGCTACAATGAGCAGTTCTTC.

The gene calls are TRBV11-2 and TRBJ2-5; tentatively, D is TRBD1 (6 bases). The CDR3 has 16 amino acids. Deletions cut 1 base from V and 0 bases from J, with 12 bases between. Germline V gives CDR1 SGHAT, CDR2 FQNNGV. This chain's CDR3 is CASSLGNRAYQETQYF. In DNA, the CDR3 is TGTGCCAGCAGCTTAGGAAACAGGGCGTACCAAGAGACCCAGTACTTC.

The chain couples TRBV6-6 to TRBJ1-2; 8 nucleotides align to TRBD1. V gave up 6 bases and J gave up 8 bases; unmatched junction bases: 5. Germline values: CDR1 MNHNY, CDR2 SVGAGI (reference sequence). CDR3 length equals 12 residues. The CDR3 loop is CASRQGARGYTF. The CDR3 coding sequence is TGTGCCAGCAGGCAGGGGGCGCGCGGCTACACCTTC.